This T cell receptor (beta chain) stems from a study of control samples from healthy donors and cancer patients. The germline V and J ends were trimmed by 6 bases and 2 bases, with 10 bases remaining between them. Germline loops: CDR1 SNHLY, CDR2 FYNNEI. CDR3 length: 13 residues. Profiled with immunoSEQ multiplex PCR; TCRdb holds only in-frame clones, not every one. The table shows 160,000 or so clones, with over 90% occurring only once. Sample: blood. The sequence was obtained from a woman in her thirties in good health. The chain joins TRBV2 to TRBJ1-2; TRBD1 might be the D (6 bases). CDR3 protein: CASRPDRNYGYTF. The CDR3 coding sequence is TGTGCCAGCAGACCCGACAGGAACTATGGCTACACCTTC.